A selection of T cell receptor beta chains follows, all from one sample in a study of T cell repertoires in cytomegalovirus infection. TCRdb independently ran MiXCR on the reads; one entry per CDR3 protein. The sample yields 630,000 or so distinct CDR3 sequences, 20% to 30% seen once. Input material: CD8+ T cells from PBMCs. These receptors were collected from a human donor in good health (CMV status not recorded). Some clones in this sample may be carry-over from other donors' samples. CDR3s include the opening cysteine and the closing phenylalanine or tryptophan. The D gene is left open where the match is weak. Clone size is given for some rows only: seen once, a few or many times, or a class if the clone is expanded.

clone size: -; V gene: TRBV20-1; D gene: TRBD1; J gene: TRBJ1-2; CDR3 DNA: TGCAGTGCCGTAGGACAGGGGGCGCGAGGCTATGGCTACACCTTC; CDR3 protein: CSAVGQGARGYGYTF
clone size: many; V gene: TRBV7-2; D gene: -; J gene: TRBJ1-2; CDR3 DNA: TGTGCCAGCAGCTCCCTAAGGAGGGGAGATGGCTACACCTTC; CDR3 protein: CASSSLRRGDGYTF
clone size: few; V gene: TRBV12-3/TRBV12-4; D gene: TRBD1; J gene: TRBJ2-1; CDR3 DNA: TGTGCCAGCAGTTTAGTGGACAGGGGCAAGGGTGAGCAGTTCTTC; CDR3 protein: CASSLVDRGKGEQFF
clone size: few; V gene: TRBV7-8; D gene: TRBD2; J gene: TRBJ2-1; CDR3 DNA: TGTGCCAGCAGCCCCCGGCTAGCGGTCTACAATGAGCAGTTCTTC; CDR3 protein: CASSPRLAVYNEQFF
clone size: few; V gene: TRBV19; D gene: TRBD1; J gene: TRBJ1-1; CDR3 DNA: TGTGCCAGTAGTATACCCGACAGGGGAGTTGCTGAAGCTTTCTTT; CDR3 protein: CASSIPDRGVAEAFF
clone size: few; V gene: TRBV18; D gene: -; J gene: TRBJ2-7; CDR3 DNA: TGTGCCAGCTCACCACCGGGGAACCCCTACGAGCAGTACTTC; CDR3 protein: CASSPPGNPYEQYF
clone size: few; V gene: TRBV10-3; D gene: TRBD1; J gene: TRBJ2-6; CDR3 DNA: TGTGCCACAAGGACAGGGGAGGCTGGGGCCAACGTCCTGACTTTC; CDR3 protein: CATRTGEAGANVLTF
clone size: many; V gene: TRBV7-8; D gene: TRBD1; J gene: TRBJ1-4; CDR3 DNA: TGTGCCAGCAGCTCCTTCCCTGTTAGGGACAGGGACGGTGGGGGAAAACTGTTTTTT; CDR3 protein: CASSSFPVRDRDGGGKLFF
clone size: few; V gene: TRBV28; D gene: -; J gene: TRBJ2-2; CDR3 DNA: TGTGCCAGCACCTTGGGACATACCACCGGGGAGCTGTTTTTT; CDR3 protein: CASTLGHTTGELFF
clone size: few; V gene: TRBV6-5; D gene: -; J gene: TRBJ1-1; CDR3 DNA: TGTGCCAGCAGCGCCGGGACATTTATGAACACTGAAGCTTTCTTT; CDR3 protein: CASSAGTFMNTEAFF
clone size: -; V gene: TRBV4-1; D gene: -; J gene: TRBJ1-4; CDR3 DNA: TGCGCCAGCAGCCAAGATGGGCAGATCTTTAATGAAAAACTGTTTTTT; CDR3 protein: CASSQDGQIFNEKLFF
clone size: -; V gene: TRBV20-1; D gene: -; J gene: TRBJ2-1; CDR3 DNA: TGCAGTGCTAGAGATCAGGTCTTGACAGGCCCCCGACCTTACAATGAGCAGTTCTTC; CDR3 protein: CSARDQVLTGPRPYNEQFF
clone size: -; V gene: TRBV7-9; D gene: TRBD1; J gene: TRBJ1-4; CDR3 DNA: TGTGCCAGCAGCTTAGGGGACAGACCATTTTTT; CDR3 protein: CASSLGDRPFF
clone size: -; V gene: TRBV7-6; D gene: -; J gene: TRBJ1-6; CDR3 DNA: TGTGCCAGCTCACCAGGGTATTCACCCCTCCACTTT; CDR3 protein: CASSPGYSPLHF
clone size: many; V gene: TRBV7-6; D gene: -; J gene: TRBJ2-1; CDR3 DNA: TGTGCCAGCAGCTTAAGGAGCGACTACAATGAGCAGTTCTTC; CDR3 protein: CASSLRSDYNEQFF
clone size: -; V gene: TRBV7-2; D gene: TRBD2; J gene: TRBJ2-1; CDR3 DNA: TGTGCCAGCAGCCTGGGCCCGACTAGCGGGGGGGCAGGGTCCTACAATGAGCAGTTCTTC; CDR3 protein: CASSLGPTSGGAGSYNEQFF
clone size: many; V gene: TRBV7-9; D gene: TRBD2; J gene: TRBJ2-7; CDR3 DNA: TGTGCCAGCAGCCAGACTAGCGGGGTTGTATACGAGCAGTACTTC; CDR3 protein: CASSQTSGVVYEQYF
clone size: -; V gene: TRBV7-9; D gene: -; J gene: TRBJ2-1; CDR3 DNA: TGTGCCAGCAGCTTCCCGGAGGGCTCCTACAATGAGCAGTTCTTC; CDR3 protein: CASSFPEGSYNEQFF
clone size: few; V gene: TRBV7-9; D gene: -; J gene: TRBJ1-1; CDR3 DNA: TGTGCCACCCCGGAGTCGCATCTTACTCCCTTGGACACTGAAGCTTTCTTT; CDR3 protein: CATPESHLTPLDTEAFF
clone size: few; V gene: TRBV6-5; D gene: TRBD2; J gene: TRBJ2-5; CDR3 DNA: TGTGCCAGCAGCCTATATGCCGGGACTAGTCTGGCCCAGTACTTC; CDR3 protein: CASSLYAGTSLAQYF
clone size: few; V gene: TRBV24-1; D gene: TRBD1; J gene: TRBJ2-1; CDR3 DNA: TGTGCCACCAGTGATTTGCAATGGACAGGGGAGGACAATGAGCAGTTCTTC; CDR3 protein: CATSDLQWTGEDNEQFF
clone size: -; V gene: TRBV29-1; D gene: -; J gene: TRBJ1-5; CDR3 DNA: TGCAGCGTTGGGGGGAATAGCAATCAGCCCCAGCATTTT; CDR3 protein: CSVGGNSNQPQHF
clone size: many; V gene: TRBV28; D gene: -; J gene: TRBJ2-5; CDR3 DNA: TGTGCCAGCAGTCCACTCGGAGGGCGAGGGAAAGAGACCCAGTACTTC; CDR3 protein: CASSPLGGRGKETQYF
clone size: -; V gene: TRBV14; D gene: -; J gene: TRBJ2-5; CDR3 DNA: TGTGCCAGCAGCCAAGATCGGAGGTGGACAGAGCAAGAGACCCAGTACTTC; CDR3 protein: CASSQDRRWTEQETQYF
clone size: few; V gene: TRBV27; D gene: -; J gene: TRBJ2-2; CDR3 DNA: TGTGCCAGCAGTTTTAAGGCCGGGGAGCTGTTTTTT; CDR3 protein: CASSFKAGELFF
clone size: -; V gene: TRBV7-9; D gene: -; J gene: TRBJ1-1; CDR3 DNA: TGTGCCAGCAGCGCACCATCCGCGGGCGAGGATGAAGCTTTCTTT; CDR3 protein: CASSAPSAGEDEAFF
clone size: many; V gene: TRBV7-9; D gene: TRBD2; J gene: TRBJ2-7; CDR3 DNA: TGTGCCAGCAGCTTAGGCGGGGGGAGAGTCGAGCAGTACTTC; CDR3 protein: CASSLGGGRVEQYF
clone size: -; V gene: TRBV4-2; D gene: -; J gene: TRBJ1-1; CDR3 DNA: TGTGCCAGCAGCCAAGACAGGGGTTTCTCTGAAGCTTTCTTT; CDR3 protein: CASSQDRGFSEAFF
clone size: -; V gene: TRBV15; D gene: -; J gene: TRBJ1-5; CDR3 DNA: TGTGCCACCAGCCCAGACAGAAGCAATCAGCCCCAGCATTTT; CDR3 protein: CATSPDRSNQPQHF
clone size: many; V gene: TRBV7-2; D gene: -; J gene: TRBJ2-7; CDR3 DNA: TGTGCCAGCAGCTTAGGCCCCACAGGCCCTACCTACGAGCAGTACTTC; CDR3 protein: CASSLGPTGPTYEQYF
clone size: few; V gene: TRBV10-3; D gene: TRBD1; J gene: TRBJ2-3; CDR3 DNA: TGTGCCATCAGTGACCCCTTAAGGGGACAGGACCCGTATTTT; CDR3 protein: CAISDPLRGQDPYF
clone size: -; V gene: TRBV3-1; D gene: -; J gene: TRBJ2-7; CDR3 DNA: TGTGCCAGCAGCCAGGGCAGGGACCCCGGGTACGAGCAGTACTTC; CDR3 protein: CASSQGRDPGYEQYF
clone size: many; V gene: TRBV7-2; D gene: TRBD2; J gene: TRBJ2-3; CDR3 DNA: TGTGCCAGCACCTTAGCGGGGGGGCCGGGTACGCAGTATTTT; CDR3 protein: CASTLAGGPGTQYF
clone size: few; V gene: TRBV20-1; D gene: TRBD2; J gene: TRBJ2-7; CDR3 DNA: TGCAGTGCTGGACTAGCGGGCTACGAGCAGTACTTC; CDR3 protein: CSAGLAGYEQYF
clone size: -; V gene: TRBV5-6; D gene: -; J gene: TRBJ2-7; CDR3 DNA: TGTGCCAGCAGCTTGCCCCGGCAGGGAAGGTACGAGCAGTACTTC; CDR3 protein: CASSLPRQGRYEQYF
clone size: many; V gene: TRBV7-6; D gene: -; J gene: TRBJ2-1; CDR3 DNA: TGTGCCAGCAGCTTAGTAGGGAGAGAGCAGTTCTTC; CDR3 protein: CASSLVGREQFF
clone size: few; V gene: TRBV5-6; D gene: -; J gene: TRBJ2-3; CDR3 DNA: TGTGCCAGCAGCTTGGCCGGGAAAGGCAGCTTCGGGGATACGCAGTATTTT; CDR3 protein: CASSLAGKGSFGDTQYF
clone size: few; V gene: TRBV19; D gene: -; J gene: TRBJ1-1; CDR3 DNA: TGTGCCAGTAGTATAGGAGGGTATGAAGCTTTCTTT; CDR3 protein: CASSIGGYEAFF
clone size: -; V gene: TRBV12-5; D gene: -; J gene: TRBJ2-1; CDR3 DNA: TGTGCTAGTGGTTGGAAATCTGAGCAGTTCTTC; CDR3 protein: CASGWKSEQFF
clone size: few; V gene: TRBV6-2/TRBV6-3; D gene: -; J gene: TRBJ1-2; CDR3 DNA: TGTGCCAGCAGTTACCGCAGGGAGTCTGGCTACACCTTC; CDR3 protein: CASSYRRESGYTF
clone size: few; V gene: TRBV11-2; D gene: TRBD1; J gene: TRBJ1-1; CDR3 DNA: TGTGCCAGCAGATATACAGGGGGAGGTTGGAACACTGAAGCTTTCTTT; CDR3 protein: CASRYTGGGWNTEAFF
clone size: -; V gene: TRBV15; D gene: TRBD1; J gene: TRBJ2-1; CDR3 DNA: TGTGCCACCGGGGGACAGGGTGACTCCTACAATGAGCAGTTCTTC; CDR3 protein: CATGGQGDSYNEQFF
clone size: few; V gene: TRBV27; D gene: -; J gene: TRBJ2-2; CDR3 DNA: TGTGCCAGCAGTTTACTACAGCGGGACACCGGGGAGCTGTTTTTT; CDR3 protein: CASSLLQRDTGELFF
clone size: -; V gene: TRBV6-5; D gene: -; J gene: TRBJ1-1; CDR3 DNA: TGTGCCAGCGGTGGGCAGCCGAACACTGAAGCTTTCTTT; CDR3 protein: CASGGQPNTEAFF
clone size: once; V gene: TRBV19; D gene: -; J gene: TRBJ1-2; CDR3 DNA: TGTGCCAGTAGTAGAGAGAGGACTTATGGCTACACCTTC; CDR3 protein: CASSRERTYGYTF
clone size: -; V gene: TRBV7-9; D gene: TRBD1; J gene: TRBJ2-7; CDR3 DNA: TGTGCCAGCAGCTTATACAGGGGTCTCGACGAGCAGTACTTC; CDR3 protein: CASSLYRGLDEQYF
clone size: -; V gene: TRBV6-2/TRBV6-3; D gene: TRBD1; J gene: TRBJ2-5; CDR3 DNA: TGTGCCAGCAGTGGACAGGGGGCAGCGGAGGAGACCCAGTACTTC; CDR3 protein: CASSGQGAAEETQYF
clone size: -; V gene: TRBV6-2/TRBV6-3; D gene: -; J gene: TRBJ1-5; CDR3 DNA: TGTGCCAGCAGTTACGTCCAGGCCGGGACTCAGCCCCAGCATTTT; CDR3 protein: CASSYVQAGTQPQHF
clone size: -; V gene: TRBV14; D gene: TRBD1; J gene: TRBJ2-1; CDR3 DNA: TGTGCCAGCAGCTCCCCTGGACAGGGGGGGCCCAAGGAGCAGTTCTTC; CDR3 protein: CASSSPGQGGPKEQFF
clone size: -; V gene: TRBV6-5; D gene: -; J gene: TRBJ1-5; CDR3 DNA: TGTGCCAGCAGTTATTACCAGACTAGCAATCAGCCCCAGCATTTT; CDR3 protein: CASSYYQTSNQPQHF
clone size: few; V gene: TRBV13; D gene: -; J gene: TRBJ2-1; CDR3 DNA: TGTGCCAGCAGCTTAGACACGAGCTACAGCTCCTACAATGAGCAGTTCTTC; CDR3 protein: CASSLDTSYSSYNEQFF
clone size: few; V gene: TRBV2; D gene: TRBD2; J gene: TRBJ2-3; CDR3 DNA: TGTGCCAGCTACAGCGGGGGGATTAGCACAGATACGCAGTATTTT; CDR3 protein: CASYSGGISTDTQYF
clone size: -; V gene: TRBV5-4; D gene: -; J gene: TRBJ1-1; CDR3 DNA: TGTGCCAGCAGCTTGGCCCGGAGGGCCACTGAAGCTTTCTTT; CDR3 protein: CASSLARRATEAFF
clone size: few; V gene: TRBV10-3; D gene: -; J gene: TRBJ1-2; CDR3 DNA: TGTGCCATCAGTGAGTCGGCGGGGACTAACTATGGCTACACCTTC; CDR3 protein: CAISESAGTNYGYTF